This T cell receptor beta chain is drawn from a study of T cells expressing NK-cell markers. The cDNA for TCR beta came from 5'RACE template switching with UMIs. For each CDR3 protein, TCRdb gives one entry from its re-call of the 5' RACE reads, without DNA. This repertoire comprises 350,000 to 400,000 distinct CDR3 sequences; its ten largest clones make up roughly a tenth. CDR1 is SGHRS, CDR2 YFSETQ, per germline. There are 16 residues in the CDR3. This TCR derives from a woman aged 50 to 60 in good health. The chain links TRBV5-1 to TRBJ2-1. The sample taken for sequencing was blood T cells: a sorted CD56 or NKG2C T cell subset, CD4+ or CD8+ T cells, or bulk PBMC T cells (not recorded which). The CDR3 sequence: CASSLVAWEPHNEQFF.